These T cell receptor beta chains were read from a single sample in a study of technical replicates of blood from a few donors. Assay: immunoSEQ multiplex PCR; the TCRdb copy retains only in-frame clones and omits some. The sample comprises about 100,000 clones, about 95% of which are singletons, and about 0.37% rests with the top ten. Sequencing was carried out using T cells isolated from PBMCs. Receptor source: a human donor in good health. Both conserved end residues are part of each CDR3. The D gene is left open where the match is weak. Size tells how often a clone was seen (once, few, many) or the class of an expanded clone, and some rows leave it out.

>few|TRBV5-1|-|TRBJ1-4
CASTGATNEKLFF
TGCGCCAGCACCGGTGCAACTAATGAAAAACTGTTTTTT
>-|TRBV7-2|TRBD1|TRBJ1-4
CASSTWTGAEKLFF
TGTGCCAGCAGCACCTGGACAGGGGCGGAAAAACTGTTTTTT
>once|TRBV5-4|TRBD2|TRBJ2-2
CASSLVGGSTGELFF
TGTGCCAGCAGCTTGGTCGGCGGGAGCACCGGGGAGCTGTTTTTT
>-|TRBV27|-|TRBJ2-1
CASSLSSLGLYNEQFF
TGTGCCAGCAGTTTATCCTCTCTAGGACTTTACAATGAGCAGTTCTTC
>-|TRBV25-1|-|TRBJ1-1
CASSEFRTPYTEAFF
TGTGCCAGCAGTGAATTTAGGACACCCTACACTGAAGCTTTCTTT
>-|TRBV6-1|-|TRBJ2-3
CASALSTDTQYF
TGTGCCAGCGCGCTGTCCACAGATACGCAGTATTTT
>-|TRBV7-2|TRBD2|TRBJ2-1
CASSRTSGSVYEQFF
TGTGCCAGCAGCCGGACTAGCGGGAGCGTATATGAGCAGTTCTTC
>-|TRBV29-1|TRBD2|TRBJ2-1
CSVEPSGRMNEQFF
TGCAGCGTCGAACCTAGCGGGAGGATGAATGAGCAGTTCTTC
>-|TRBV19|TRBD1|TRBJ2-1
CASTTGGSGQGIYEQFF
TGTGCCAGTACCACCGGGGGCTCCGGACAGGGCATATATGAGCAGTTCTTC
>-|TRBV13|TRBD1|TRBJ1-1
CASSLLTGFAEAFF
TGTGCCAGCAGCTTACTGACAGGGTTTGCTGAAGCTTTCTTT
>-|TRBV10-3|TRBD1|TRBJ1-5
CAISLGQDSNQPQHF
TGTGCCATCAGCCTGGGACAGGATAGCAATCAGCCCCAGCATTTT
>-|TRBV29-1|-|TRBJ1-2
CSVGAGTSYGYTF
TGCAGCGTTGGGGCCGGGACAAGCTATGGCTACACCTTC
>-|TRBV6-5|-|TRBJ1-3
CASSYDGGFSGNTIYF
TGTGCCAGCAGTTACGACGGCGGATTCTCTGGAAACACCATATATTTT
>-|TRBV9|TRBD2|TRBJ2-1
CASSGSTSGRVNEQFF
TGTGCCAGCAGCGGATCAACTAGCGGGAGGGTAAATGAGCAGTTCTTC
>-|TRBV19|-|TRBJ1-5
CASSTTEVGQPQHF
TGTGCCAGTAGCACCACGGAGGTCGGGCAGCCCCAGCATTTT
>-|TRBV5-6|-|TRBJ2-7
CASSPPRDPYEQYF
TGTGCCAGCAGCCCCCCCAGGGATCCCTACGAGCAGTACTTC
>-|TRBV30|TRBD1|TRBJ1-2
CAAGDRDNYGYTF
TGTGCCGCGGGGGACAGGGATAACTATGGCTACACCTTC
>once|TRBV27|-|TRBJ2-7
CASSSAAYEQYF
TGTGCCAGCAGTTCTGCGGCCTACGAGCAGTACTTC
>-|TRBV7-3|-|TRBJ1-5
CASSLFEEPQHF
TGTGCCAGCAGCTTATTCGAGGAGCCCCAGCATTTT
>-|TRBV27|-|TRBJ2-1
CASWSGPSSYNEQFF
TGTGCCAGCTGGAGCGGGCCCAGCTCCTACAATGAGCAGTTCTTC
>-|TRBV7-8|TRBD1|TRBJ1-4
CASSASGTVNEKLFF
TGTGCCAGCAGCGCTTCCGGGACAGTAAATGAAAAACTGTTTTTT
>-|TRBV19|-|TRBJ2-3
CASRDRSGVAPTQYF
TGTGCCAGTAGAGACAGATCAGGGGTTGCCCCTACGCAGTATTTT
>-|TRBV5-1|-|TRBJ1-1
CASSLFGGDTEAFF
TGCGCCAGCAGCTTGTTTGGAGGTGACACTGAAGCTTTCTTT
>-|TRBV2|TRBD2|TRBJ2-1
CASSGASGGNNEQFF
TGTGCCAGCAGTGGTGCTAGCGGGGGGAACAATGAGCAGTTCTTC
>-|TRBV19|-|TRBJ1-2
CATKTGANYGYTF
TGTGCCACAAAAACAGGAGCTAACTATGGCTACACCTTC
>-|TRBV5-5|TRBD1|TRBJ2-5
CASTLGQGQKTQYF
TGTGCCAGCACTCTCGGACAGGGGCAGAAGACCCAGTACTTC
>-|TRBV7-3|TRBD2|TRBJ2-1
CASSLSSGAYNEQFF
TGTGCCAGCAGCTTATCCAGCGGGGCCTACAATGAGCAGTTCTTC
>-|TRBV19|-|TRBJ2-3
CASSIRTGEETDTQYF
TGTGCCAGTAGTATTCGAACGGGAGAAGAGACAGATACGCAGTATTTT
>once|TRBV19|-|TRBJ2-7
CASRDTSYEQYF
TGTGCCAGTAGGGACACCTCCTACGAGCAGTACTTC
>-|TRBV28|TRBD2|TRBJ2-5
CASGSSRELAGAQETQYF
TGTGCCAGCGGATCGAGCAGGGAACTAGCGGGCGCCCAAGAGACCCAGTACTTC
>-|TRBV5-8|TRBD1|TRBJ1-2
CASSLGQGADGYTF
TGTGCCAGCAGCTTGGGGCAGGGGGCCGATGGCTACACCTTC
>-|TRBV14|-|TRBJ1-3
CASSQVAWNSGNTIYF
TGTGCCAGCAGCCAAGTAGCGTGGAATTCTGGAAACACCATATATTTT
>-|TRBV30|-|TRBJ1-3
CAWISPGNTIYF
TGTGCCTGGATTTCTCCTGGAAACACCATATATTTT
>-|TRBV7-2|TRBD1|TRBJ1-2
CASSLTGYGYTF
TGTGCCAGCAGCTTGACAGGGTATGGCTACACCTTC
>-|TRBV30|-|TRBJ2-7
CAWSPPVGRGRAYEQYF
TGTGCCTGGAGCCCCCCGGTGGGGCGGGGTAGGGCCTACGAGCAGTACTTC
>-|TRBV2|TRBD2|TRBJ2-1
CASSQGTSGHSYNEQFF
TGTGCCAGCAGTCAAGGGACTAGCGGGCACTCCTACAATGAGCAGTTCTTC
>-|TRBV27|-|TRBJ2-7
CASRQRGSGLRYF
TGTGCCAGCAGACAACGGGGTAGCGGCCTCCGGTACTTC
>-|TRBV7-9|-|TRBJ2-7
CASSLGSNSLREQYF
TGTGCCAGCAGCTTAGGTAGTAACAGCTTACGAGAGCAGTACTTC
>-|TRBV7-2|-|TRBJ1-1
CASSLILSAEAFF
TGTGCCAGCAGCTTAATATTAAGCGCTGAAGCTTTCTTT
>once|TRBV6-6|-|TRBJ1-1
CASSTSGFTEAFF
TGTGCCAGCAGTACCTCAGGGTTCACTGAAGCTTTCTTT
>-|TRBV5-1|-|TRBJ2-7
CASSLGLGYEQYF
TGCGCCAGCAGCTTGGGACTGGGCTACGAGCAGTACTTC
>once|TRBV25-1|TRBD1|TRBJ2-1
CASSRQGAGPYNEQFF
TGTGCCAGCAGTCGACAGGGGGCTGGCCCCTACAATGAGCAGTTCTTC
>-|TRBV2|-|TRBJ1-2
CASVGARGSYTF
TGTGCCAGCGTAGGTGCCAGGGGTAGCTACACCTTC
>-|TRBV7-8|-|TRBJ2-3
CASSLDLGQDTQYF
TGTGCCAGCAGCTTAGACCTAGGCCAGGATACGCAGTATTTT
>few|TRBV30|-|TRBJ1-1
CAWTTGGEAFF
TGTGCCTGGACCACTGGGGGGGAGGCTTTCTTT
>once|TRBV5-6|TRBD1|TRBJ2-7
CASSFGTGGEQYF
TGTGCCAGCAGCTTCGGGACAGGGGGCGAGCAGTACTTC
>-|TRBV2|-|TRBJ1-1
CASRGGGDWGTEAFF
TGTGCCAGCAGGGGGGGAGGGGATTGGGGCACTGAAGCTTTCTTT
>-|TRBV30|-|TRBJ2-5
CAWSVGQNSYF
TGTGCCTGGAGTGTGGGCCAGAACTCGTACTTC
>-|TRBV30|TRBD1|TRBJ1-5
CAWRGSPGTVHQPQHF
TGTGCCTGGAGAGGTTCGCCTGGGACAGTACATCAGCCCCAGCATTTT
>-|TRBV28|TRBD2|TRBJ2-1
CASSLTGLAGVSEQFF
TGTGCCAGCAGTTTGACCGGACTAGCGGGAGTAAGCGAGCAGTTCTTC
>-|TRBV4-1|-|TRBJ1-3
CASSQDPGLENTIYF
TGCGCCAGCAGCCAAGACCCGGGGTTGGAAAACACCATATATTTT
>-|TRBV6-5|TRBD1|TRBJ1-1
CASSSTWTGRTEAFF
TGTGCCAGCAGTTCAACCTGGACAGGGCGAACTGAAGCTTTCTTT
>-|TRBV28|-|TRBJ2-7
CASGLNYEQYF
TGTGCCAGCGGACTTAACTACGAGCAGTACTTC
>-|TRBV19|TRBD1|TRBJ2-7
CASSRQGAYEQYF
TGTGCCAGTAGTAGGCAGGGGGCCTACGAGCAGTACTTC